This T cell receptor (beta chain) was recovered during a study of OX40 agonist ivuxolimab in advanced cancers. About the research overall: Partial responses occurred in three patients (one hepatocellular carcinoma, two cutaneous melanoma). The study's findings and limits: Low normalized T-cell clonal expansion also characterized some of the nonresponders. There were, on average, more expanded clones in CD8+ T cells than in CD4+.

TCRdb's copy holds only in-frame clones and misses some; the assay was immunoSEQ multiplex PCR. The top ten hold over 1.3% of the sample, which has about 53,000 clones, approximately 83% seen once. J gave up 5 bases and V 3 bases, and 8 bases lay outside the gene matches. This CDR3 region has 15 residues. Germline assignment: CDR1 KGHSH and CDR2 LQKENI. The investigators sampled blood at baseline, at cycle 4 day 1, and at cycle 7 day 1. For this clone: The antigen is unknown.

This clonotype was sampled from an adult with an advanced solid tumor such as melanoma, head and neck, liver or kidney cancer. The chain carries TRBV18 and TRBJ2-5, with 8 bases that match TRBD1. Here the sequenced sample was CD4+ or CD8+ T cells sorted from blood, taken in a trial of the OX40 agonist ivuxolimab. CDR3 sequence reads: CASSPPRTGWETQYF. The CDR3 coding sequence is TGTGCCAGCTCACCCCCTCGGACAGGGTGGGAGACCCAGTACTTC.